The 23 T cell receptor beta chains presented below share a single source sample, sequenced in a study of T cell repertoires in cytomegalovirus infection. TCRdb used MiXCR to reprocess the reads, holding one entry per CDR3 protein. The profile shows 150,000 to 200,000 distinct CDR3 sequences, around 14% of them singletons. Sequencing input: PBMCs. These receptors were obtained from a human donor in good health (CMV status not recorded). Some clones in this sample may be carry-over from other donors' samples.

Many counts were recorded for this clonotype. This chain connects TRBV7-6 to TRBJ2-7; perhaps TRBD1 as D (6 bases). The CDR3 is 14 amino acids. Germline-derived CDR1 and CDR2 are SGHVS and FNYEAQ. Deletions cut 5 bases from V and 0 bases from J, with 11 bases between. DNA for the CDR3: TGTGCCAGCAGCCTTAGGACAGTCTCCTACGAGCAGTACTTC. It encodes CASSLRTVSYEQYF. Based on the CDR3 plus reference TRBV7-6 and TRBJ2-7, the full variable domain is GAGVSQSPRYKVTKRGQDVALRCDPISGHVSLYWYRQALGQGPEFLTYFNYEAQQDKSGLPNDRFSAERPEGSISTLTIQRTEQRDSAMYRCASSLRTVSYEQYFGPGTRLTVT.

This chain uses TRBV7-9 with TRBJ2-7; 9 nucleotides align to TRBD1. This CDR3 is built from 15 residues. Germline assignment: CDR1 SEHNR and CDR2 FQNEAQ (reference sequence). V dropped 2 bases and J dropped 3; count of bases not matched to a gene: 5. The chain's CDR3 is CASSLQTGGGYEQYF. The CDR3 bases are TGTGCCAGCAGCTTACAAACAGGGGGCGGCTACGAGCAGTACTTC.

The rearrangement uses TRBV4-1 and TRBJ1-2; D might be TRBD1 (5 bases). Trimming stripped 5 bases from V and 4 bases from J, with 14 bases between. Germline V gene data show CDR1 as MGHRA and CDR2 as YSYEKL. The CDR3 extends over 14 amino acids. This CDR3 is CASSEGPPGYGYTF. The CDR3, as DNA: TGCGCCAGCAGCGAGGGACCGCCCGGCTATGGCTACACCTTC.

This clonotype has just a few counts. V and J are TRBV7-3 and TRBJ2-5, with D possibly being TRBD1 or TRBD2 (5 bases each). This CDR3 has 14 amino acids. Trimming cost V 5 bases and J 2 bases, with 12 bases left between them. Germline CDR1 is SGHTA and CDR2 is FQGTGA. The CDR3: CASSISGAQETQYF. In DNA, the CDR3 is TGTGCCAGCAGCATCTCCGGGGCACAAGAGACCCAGTACTTC.

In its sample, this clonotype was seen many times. CDR3 DNA: TGTGCCAGCAGTGAACAGAGGCAAAATCAGCCCCAGCATTTT. This gives the protein CASSEQRQNQPQHF. The rearrangement links TRBV25-1 to TRBJ1-5; D is ambiguous. The ends were cut back, 2 bases at V and 4 bases at J, with 9 bases in the middle. Germline CDR1 MGHDK, CDR2 SYGVNS. The CDR3 loop spans 14 amino acids.

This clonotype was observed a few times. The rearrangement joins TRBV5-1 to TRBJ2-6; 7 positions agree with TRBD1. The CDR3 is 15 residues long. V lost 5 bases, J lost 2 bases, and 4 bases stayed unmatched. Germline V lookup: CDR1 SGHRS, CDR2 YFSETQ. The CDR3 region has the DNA TGCGCCAGCAGTCCAAGGGGGCCTGGGGCCAACGTCCTGACTTTC. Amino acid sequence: CASSPRGPGANVLTF.

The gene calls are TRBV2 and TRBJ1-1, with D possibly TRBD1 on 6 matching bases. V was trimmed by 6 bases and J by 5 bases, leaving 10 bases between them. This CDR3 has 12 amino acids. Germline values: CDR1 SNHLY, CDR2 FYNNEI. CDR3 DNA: TGTGCCAGCAGGACAGGAGGGACTGAAGCTTTCTTT. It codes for CASRTGGTEAFF.

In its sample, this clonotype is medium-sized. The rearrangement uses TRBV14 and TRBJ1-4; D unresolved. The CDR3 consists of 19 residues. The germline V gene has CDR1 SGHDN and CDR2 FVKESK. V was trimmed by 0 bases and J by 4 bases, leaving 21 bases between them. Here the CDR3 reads CASSQDNSTSTLRNEKLFF. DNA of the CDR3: TGTGCCAGCAGCCAAGATAATTCGACATCAACCCTTCGTAATGAAAAACTGTTTTTT.

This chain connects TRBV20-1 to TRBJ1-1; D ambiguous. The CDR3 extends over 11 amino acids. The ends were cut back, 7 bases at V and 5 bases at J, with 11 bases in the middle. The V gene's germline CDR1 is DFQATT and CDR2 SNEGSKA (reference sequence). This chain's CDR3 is CSERPDTEAFF. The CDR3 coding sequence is TGCAGTGAACGGCCAGATACTGAAGCTTTCTTT.

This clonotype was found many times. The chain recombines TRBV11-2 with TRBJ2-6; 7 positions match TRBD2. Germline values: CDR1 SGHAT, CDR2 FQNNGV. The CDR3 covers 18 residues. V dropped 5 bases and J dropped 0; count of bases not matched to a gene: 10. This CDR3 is CASSPRLAAGSGANVLTF. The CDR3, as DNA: TGTGCCAGCAGCCCGAGACTAGCAGCTGGCTCTGGGGCCAACGTCCTGACTTTC. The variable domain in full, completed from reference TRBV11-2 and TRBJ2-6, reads EAGVAQSPRYKIIEKRQSVAFWCNPISGHATLYWYQQILGQGPKLLIQFQNNGVVDDSQLPKDRFSAERLKGVDSTLKIQPAKLEDSAVYLCASSPRLAAGSGANVLTFGAGSRLTVL.

For the CDR3, the DNA is TGTGCCAGTAGCCCCGGGACAGCTCTTCTTTACAATGAGCAGTTCTTC. Its protein is CASSPGTALLYNEQFF. The chain is built from TRBV19 and TRBJ2-1; TRBD1 matches 7 bases. This CDR3 has 16 residues. The junction had 12 bases not matched to a gene; V was cut back by 6 bases and J by 4 bases. CDR1 is LNHDA, CDR2 SQIVND, per germline (reference sequence).

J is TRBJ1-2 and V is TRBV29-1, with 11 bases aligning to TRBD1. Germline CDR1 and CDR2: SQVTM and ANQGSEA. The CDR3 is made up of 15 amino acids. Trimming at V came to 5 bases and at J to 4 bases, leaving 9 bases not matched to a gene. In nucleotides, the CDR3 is TGCAGCGTTCCCCTGGACAGGGGGCAGGGCTATGGCTACACCTTC. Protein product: CSVPLDRGQGYGYTF.

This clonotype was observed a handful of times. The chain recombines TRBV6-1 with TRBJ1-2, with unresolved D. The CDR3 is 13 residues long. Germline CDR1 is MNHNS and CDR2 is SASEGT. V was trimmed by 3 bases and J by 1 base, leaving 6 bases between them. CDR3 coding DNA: TGTGCCAGCAGTGAGAGGCTTAACTATGGCTACACCTTC. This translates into CASSERLNYGYTF.

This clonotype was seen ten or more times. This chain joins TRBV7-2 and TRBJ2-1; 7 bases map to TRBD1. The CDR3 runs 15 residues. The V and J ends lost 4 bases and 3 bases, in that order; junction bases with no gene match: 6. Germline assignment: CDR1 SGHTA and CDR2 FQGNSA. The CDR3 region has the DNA TGTGCCAGCAGCTCGGGACAGATTTTCTACAATGAGCAGTTCTTC. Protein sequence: CASSSGQIFYNEQFF. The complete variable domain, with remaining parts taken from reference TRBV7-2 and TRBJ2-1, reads GAGVSQSPSNKVTEKGKDVELRCDPISGHTALYWYRQSLGQGLEFLIYFQGNSAPDKSGLPSDRFSAERTGGSVSTLTIQRTQQEDSAVYLCASSSGQIFYNEQFFGPGTRLTVL.

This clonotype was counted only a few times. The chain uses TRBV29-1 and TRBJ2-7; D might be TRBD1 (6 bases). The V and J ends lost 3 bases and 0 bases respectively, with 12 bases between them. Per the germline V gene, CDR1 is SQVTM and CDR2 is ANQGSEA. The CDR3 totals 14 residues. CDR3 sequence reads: CSVEGASSSYEQYF. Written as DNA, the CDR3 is TGCAGCGTTGAGGGGGCGTCGAGCTCCTACGAGCAGTACTTC.

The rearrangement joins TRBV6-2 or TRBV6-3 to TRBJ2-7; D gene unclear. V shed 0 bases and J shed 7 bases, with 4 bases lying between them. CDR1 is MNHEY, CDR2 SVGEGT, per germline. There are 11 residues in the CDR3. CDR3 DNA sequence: TGTGCCAGCAGTTACTCAGATGAGCAGTACTTC. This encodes CASSYSDEQYF.

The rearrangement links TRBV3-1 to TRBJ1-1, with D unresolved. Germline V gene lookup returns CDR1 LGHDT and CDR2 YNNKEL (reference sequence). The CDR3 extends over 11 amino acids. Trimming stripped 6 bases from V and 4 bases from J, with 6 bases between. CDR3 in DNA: TGTGCCAGCAGGGGGATCACTGAAGCTTTCTTT. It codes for CASRGITEAFF. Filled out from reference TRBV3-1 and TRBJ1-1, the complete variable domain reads DTAVSQTPKYLVTQMGNDKSIKCEQNLGHDTMYWYKQDSKKFLKIMFSYNNKELIINETVPNRFSPKSPDKAHLNLHINSLELGDSAVYFCASRGITEAFFGQGTRLTVV.

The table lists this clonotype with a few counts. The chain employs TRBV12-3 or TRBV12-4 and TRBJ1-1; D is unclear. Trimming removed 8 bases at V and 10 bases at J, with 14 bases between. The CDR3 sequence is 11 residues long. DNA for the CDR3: TGTGCCAGCGGGAATTCCCCGGGAGCTTTCTTT. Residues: CASGNSPGAFF.

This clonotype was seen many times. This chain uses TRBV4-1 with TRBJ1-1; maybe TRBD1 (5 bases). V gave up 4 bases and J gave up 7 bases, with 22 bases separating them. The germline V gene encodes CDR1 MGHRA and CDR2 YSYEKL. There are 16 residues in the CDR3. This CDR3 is CASSPIPRGKHREAFF. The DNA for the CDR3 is TGCGCCAGCAGCCCCATCCCGAGGGGTAAGCATCGTGAAGCTTTCTTT.

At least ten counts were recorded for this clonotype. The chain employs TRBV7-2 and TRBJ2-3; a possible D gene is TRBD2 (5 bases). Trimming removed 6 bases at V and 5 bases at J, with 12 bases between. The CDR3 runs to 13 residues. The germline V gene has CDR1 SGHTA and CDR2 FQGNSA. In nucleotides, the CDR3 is TGTGCCAGCAGGCCAAGGAGCGGAGATACGCAGTATTTT. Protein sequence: CASRPRSGDTQYF.

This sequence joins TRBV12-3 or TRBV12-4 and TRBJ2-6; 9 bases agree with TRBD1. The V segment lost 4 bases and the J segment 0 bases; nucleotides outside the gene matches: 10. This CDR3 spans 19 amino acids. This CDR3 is CASSSHLTGGSSGANVLTF. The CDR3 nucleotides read TGTGCCAGCAGTTCTCATCTGACAGGGGGGAGCTCTGGGGCCAACGTCCTGACTTTC.

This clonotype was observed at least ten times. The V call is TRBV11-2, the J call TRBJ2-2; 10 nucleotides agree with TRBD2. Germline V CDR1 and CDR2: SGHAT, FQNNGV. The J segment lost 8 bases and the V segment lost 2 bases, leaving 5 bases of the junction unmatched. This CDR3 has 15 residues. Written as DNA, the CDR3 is TGTGCCAGCAGCTTATGGCTAGCGGGGGCAGGGGAGCTGTTTTTT. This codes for CASSLWLAGAGELFF.

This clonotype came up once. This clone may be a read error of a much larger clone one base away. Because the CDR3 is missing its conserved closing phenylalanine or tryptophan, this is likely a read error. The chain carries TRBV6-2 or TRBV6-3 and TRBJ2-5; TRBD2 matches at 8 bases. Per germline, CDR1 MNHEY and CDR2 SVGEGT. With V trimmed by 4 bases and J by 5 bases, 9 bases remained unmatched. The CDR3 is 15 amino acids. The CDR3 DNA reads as TGTGCCAGCAGTTTGACTAGCGCAACGGGGGAGACCCAGTACCTC. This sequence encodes CASSLTSATGETQYL.